This is a list of T cell receptor beta chains from one sample in a study of OX40 agonist ivuxolimab in advanced cancers. Assay used: immunoSEQ multiplex PCR; TCRdb lists only in-frame clones, some missing. This sample has about 26,000 clones, with 79% found just once. Sequenced here: CD4+ or CD8+ T cells sorted from blood, sampled in a trial of the OX40 agonist ivuxolimab. The receptors stem from an adult with an advanced solid tumor such as melanoma, head and neck, liver or kidney cancer. The CDR3 runs from the conserved cysteine through the conserved F or W. Fields, in order: D gene, V gene, clone size, J gene, CDR3 DNA, CDR3 protein. A D gene is named only where the DNA matches it firmly. Clone size is not always given. Where it is, it says once, few, many or a class for expanded clones.

d_call: TRBD1; v_call: TRBV7-9; clone_size: NA; j_call: TRBJ2-6; cdr3_nt: TGTGCCGCCGCGGGACAGGGGGGTTCTGGGGCCAACGTCCTGACTTTC; cdr3_aa: CAAAGQGGSGANVLTF
d_call: NA; v_call: TRBV7-2; clone_size: NA; j_call: TRBJ1-6; cdr3_nt: TGTGCCAGCAGCTTTAAACAGGGTTCCTATAATTCACCCCTCCACTTT; cdr3_aa: CASSFKQGSYNSPLHF
d_call: TRBD2; v_call: TRBV19; clone_size: once; j_call: TRBJ2-7; cdr3_nt: TGTGCCAGTAGTATTAGCGGGTATTACGAGCAGTACTTC; cdr3_aa: CASSISGYYEQYF
d_call: TRBD2; v_call: TRBV4-2; clone_size: NA; j_call: TRBJ2-7; cdr3_nt: TGTGCCAGCAGCCAAGCGTACCTCTCAGCGGGAGAATACGAGCAGTACTTC; cdr3_aa: CASSQAYLSAGEYEQYF
d_call: NA; v_call: TRBV5-1; clone_size: NA; j_call: TRBJ2-1; cdr3_nt: TGCGCCAGCAGCTTGTTGGGGCCCTGGAATGAGCAGTTCTTC; cdr3_aa: CASSLLGPWNEQFF
d_call: TRBD1; v_call: TRBV28; clone_size: once; j_call: TRBJ1-2; cdr3_nt: TGTGCCAGCAATTTACAAATTGGACAGGGGGCGTCGAAAGACTATGGCTACACCTTC; cdr3_aa: CASNLQIGQGASKDYGYTF
d_call: NA; v_call: TRBV4-1; clone_size: NA; j_call: TRBJ2-1; cdr3_nt: TGCGCCAGCAGCCAAGATTGGGCTGTCGACAATGAGCAGTTCTTC; cdr3_aa: CASSQDWAVDNEQFF
d_call: NA; v_call: TRBV9; clone_size: NA; j_call: TRBJ2-2; cdr3_nt: TGTGCCAGCAGCGACGATCTAAAGACCGGGAACACCGGGGAGCTGTTTTTT; cdr3_aa: CASSDDLKTGNTGELFF
d_call: TRBD1; v_call: TRBV13; clone_size: many; j_call: TRBJ2-7; cdr3_nt: TGTGCCAGCAGCCCCCGGACAGGATTCTCCTACGAGCAGTACTTC; cdr3_aa: CASSPRTGFSYEQYF
d_call: TRBD1; v_call: TRBV5-1; clone_size: NA; j_call: TRBJ2-2; cdr3_nt: TGCGCCAGCAGCGCGAAGGGACAGGGGGCAGGCACCGGGGAGCTGTTTTTT; cdr3_aa: CASSAKGQGAGTGELFF
d_call: NA; v_call: TRBV11-2; clone_size: once; j_call: TRBJ2-1; cdr3_nt: TGTGCCAGCAGAGACAGCTCCTACAATGAGCAGTTCTTC; cdr3_aa: CASRDSSYNEQFF
d_call: NA; v_call: TRBV7-2; clone_size: NA; j_call: TRBJ2-5; cdr3_nt: TGTGCCAGCAGCCTGAGCGGGCTCCAAGAGACCCAGTACTTC; cdr3_aa: CASSLSGLQETQYF
d_call: NA; v_call: TRBV7-9; clone_size: NA; j_call: TRBJ2-1; cdr3_nt: TGTGCCAGCAGCTGGGACTCCCCTCTGCAGTTCTTC; cdr3_aa: CASSWDSPLQFF
d_call: TRBD1; v_call: TRBV5-1; clone_size: NA; j_call: TRBJ2-1; cdr3_nt: TGCGCCAGCAGCTTGGTGGGACAGGGGGTGCCTGAGCAGTTCTTC; cdr3_aa: CASSLVGQGVPEQFF
d_call: NA; v_call: TRBV5-1; clone_size: NA; j_call: TRBJ2-1; cdr3_nt: TGCGCCAGCAGCTGGGGAACAGAATCCCACGGTGAGCAGTTCTTC; cdr3_aa: CASSWGTESHGEQFF
d_call: NA; v_call: TRBV6-7; clone_size: NA; j_call: TRBJ1-5; cdr3_nt: TGTGCCAGCACTTCGAGGGGGGGCGGGATATTTTTCAATCAGCCCCAGCATTTT; cdr3_aa: CASTSRGGGIFFNQPQHF
d_call: TRBD2; v_call: TRBV5-1; clone_size: NA; j_call: TRBJ2-1; cdr3_nt: TGCGCCAGCAGCTTGCTCGGGACTAGCGTCTCCTACAATGAGCAGTTCTTC; cdr3_aa: CASSLLGTSVSYNEQFF
d_call: TRBD2; v_call: TRBV4-2; clone_size: NA; j_call: TRBJ2-7; cdr3_nt: TGTGCCAGCAGCCACTATGGGAGGACTAGCGCAACCTACGAGCAGTACTTC; cdr3_aa: CASSHYGRTSATYEQYF
d_call: TRBD1; v_call: TRBV18; clone_size: few; j_call: TRBJ2-5; cdr3_nt: TGTGCCAGCTCACCGCGGGACAGGGTATCCTCGTACCAAGAGACCCAGTACTTC; cdr3_aa: CASSPRDRVSSYQETQYF
d_call: NA; v_call: TRBV13; clone_size: NA; j_call: TRBJ1-3; cdr3_nt: TGTGCCAGCAGCTTAGACAGAAACTCTGGAAACACCATATATTTT; cdr3_aa: CASSLDRNSGNTIYF
d_call: TRBD2; v_call: TRBV29-1; clone_size: NA; j_call: TRBJ2-1; cdr3_nt: TGCAGCGTCGATGGACTAGCGAGGTCTTACAATGAGCAGTTCTTC; cdr3_aa: CSVDGLARSYNEQFF
d_call: NA; v_call: TRBV5-4; clone_size: NA; j_call: TRBJ2-7; cdr3_nt: TGTGCCAGCAGCTTTCGTAGCAGTCCCTACGAGCAGTACTTC; cdr3_aa: CASSFRSSPYEQYF
d_call: NA; v_call: TRBV5-1; clone_size: NA; j_call: TRBJ2-2; cdr3_nt: TGCGCCTCTAGGCTCGGCACCGGGGAGCTGTTTTTT; cdr3_aa: CASRLGTGELFF
d_call: NA; v_call: TRBV5-6; clone_size: NA; j_call: TRBJ2-3; cdr3_nt: TGTGCCAGCAGCTTCGTAGCTCTTATAGATACGCAGTATTTT; cdr3_aa: CASSFVALIDTQYF